This T cell receptor beta chain was sequenced during a study of CD8 T cells in ankylosing spondylitis. Germline V CDR1 and CDR2: KGHDR, SFDVKD. Trimming cost V 0 bases and J 5 bases; bases outside gene matches: 5. The CDR3 length is 16 residues. For TCR beta, libraries came from quantitative 5'-RACE with molecular barcodes. Each CDR3 protein gets one entry after TCRdb re-called the 5' RACE reads with MiXCR. The table has about 460,000 distinct CDR3 sequences, about 5.7% seen once. The study, taken as a whole, reports: Ankylosing spondylitis blood seemed to carry a telltale TCR beta motif made of about 8 highly homologous variants. There was reportedly significant enrichment of clones that were disease-linked in matched ankylosing spondylitis synovial fluid.

In its sample, this clonotype was seen many times. Its specificity is not known. The TCR was taken from a male donor with ankylosing spondylitis. The chain employs TRBV24-1 and TRBJ2-1, with 8 bases aligning to TRBD2. The sample was blood, either unsorted or a sorted T cell fraction (not recorded which). CDR3 in amino acids: CATSDLREGPNNEQFF. The CDR3 nucleotides read TGTGCCACCAGTGATTTGCGGGAGGGCCCCAACAATGAGCAGTTCTTC.